The entry that follows covers one T cell receptor beta chain sequence. Each donor was a healthy Caucasian. This sample was taken from a study of identical twins. TCRdb reprocessed the 5' RACE reads via MiXCR and lists one record per CDR3 protein. This sample has 750,000 to 950,000 distinct CDR3 sequences, with 9% to 15% found just once. CDR1 is DFQATT, CDR2 SNEGSKA, per germline (reference sequence). The ends lost 0 bases at V and 3 bases at J; junction bases unmatched: 9. There are 18 residues in the CDR3. A further study also used this sample, focusing on yellow fever vaccine responses in identical twins.

The V gene is TRBV20-1, the J gene TRBJ2-4; the match to TRBD2 covers 12 bases. The specimen sequenced was PBMCs. The source is a woman under 30 in good health. The CDR3 loop is CSARDSLAGGYGKNIQYF. The DNA for the CDR3 is TGCAGTGCTAGAGATTCCCTAGCGGGAGGGTATGGCAAAAACATTCAGTACTTC.